The 13 T cell receptor beta chains listed next were all sequenced from one sample in a study of identical twins. Each CDR3 protein gets one entry after TCRdb re-called the 5' RACE reads with MiXCR. The sample shows over 600,000 distinct CDR3 sequences, around 20% of them seen only once. These records were also assigned to another study, of T cells expressing NK-cell markers.

The material sequenced was PBMCs. These TCRs come from a woman between 18 and 29 years old in good health.

The chain uses TRBV20-1 and TRBJ2-2, with D possibly TRBD2 on 7 matching bases. CDR3 length: 13 amino acids. The germline CDR1 and CDR2 sequences are DFQATT and SNEGSKA (reference sequence). Between the trimmed V and J ends, which lost 5 bases and 6 bases, there was a span of 13 bases. The CDR3: CSAPRGASGELFF. CDR3 bases: TGCAGTGCTCCCCGGGGGGCATCCGGGGAGCTGTTTTTT.

This clonotype was observed a few times. The chain is built from TRBV20-1 and TRBJ2-5; D remains ambiguous. Germline CDR1 is DFQATT and CDR2 is SNEGSKA (reference sequence). V dropped 5 bases and J dropped 6 bases, with 10 bases sitting between them. The CDR3 extends over 11 amino acids. For the CDR3, the DNA is TGCAGTGCTCTTGGAATACAGACCCAGTACTTC. Protein: CSALGIQTQYF.

This clonotype was picked up many times. CDR3 protein: CASSLLGGPYNEQFF. CDR3 bases: TGTGCCAGCAGCCTCCTTGGGGGGCCCTACAATGAGCAGTTCTTC. The chain carries TRBV3-1 and TRBJ2-1, with D perhaps assigned TRBD1 or TRBD2 (6 bases each). V was pared by 4 bases and J by 2 bases, with 12 bases between. The CDR3 is 15 residues long. Germline assignment: CDR1 LGHDT and CDR2 YNNKEL (reference sequence).

This clonotype came up a few times. The CDR3 DNA follows: TGTGCCAGCAGCTGGCGGGGGGGGATACAAGAGACCCAGTACTTC. Its protein is CASSWRGGIQETQYF. The gene calls are TRBV7-2 and TRBJ2-5; 9 bases agree with TRBD2. CDR1 SGHTA and CDR2 FQGNSA come from the germline V gene. V gave up 4 bases and J gave up 2 bases; unmatched junction bases: 5. This CDR3 contains 15 residues.

The rearrangement links TRBV10-3 to TRBJ2-6; 9 nucleotides agree with TRBD1. V lost 8 bases, J lost 4 bases, and 9 bases stayed unmatched. This CDR3 has 16 residues. CDR1 ENHRY and CDR2 SYGVKD come from the germline V gene. The CDR3 spells CAIRDRVVGGANVLTF. The CDR3 DNA reads as TGTGCCATCCGGGACAGGGTGGTTGGCGGGGCCAACGTCCTGACTTTC.

This clonotype was found a few times. CDR3 in amino acids: CSARVGVPREKLFF. The CDR3 nucleotides read TGCAGTGCTAGGGTCGGGGTGCCGAGGGAAAAACTGTTTTTT. The rearrangement uses TRBV20-1 and TRBJ1-4; no definite D call. CDR3 length: 14 residues. Looked up from germline, CDR1 is DFQATT and CDR2 is SNEGSKA (reference sequence). The V end lost 3 bases, the J end lost 8 bases, and 16 bases lay between the germline ends.

This clonotype was recorded a few times. The rearrangement uses TRBV9 and TRBJ2-1; D is possibly TRBD1 (5 bases). The CDR3 consists of 15 residues. Trimming shortened V by 4 bases and J by 0 bases, and 11 bases separated the two germline ends. Germline V gene data show CDR1 as SGDLS and CDR2 as YYNGEE. The CDR3 reads CASSLTESSYNEQFF. CDR3 nucleotides: TGTGCCAGCAGCCTGACAGAGAGCTCCTACAATGAGCAGTTCTTC.

This chain connects TRBV6-1 to TRBJ1-1; no reliable D call. Trimming cost V 6 bases and J 0 bases, with 14 bases left between them. CDR1 and CDR2 from the germline V gene are MNHNS and SASEGT. This CDR3 region has 15 residues. The CDR3 reads CASRALQTMNTEAFF. In DNA, the CDR3 is TGTGCCAGCAGAGCGCTGCAGACCATGAACACTGAAGCTTTCTTT.

This clonotype was recorded a few times. The chain combines TRBV7-2 with TRBJ2-3, with 11 bases fitting TRBD2. The CDR3 totals 17 residues. J was trimmed by 4 bases and V by 0 bases; bases with no gene match: 6. CDR1 is SGHTA, CDR2 FQGNSA, per germline. CDR3 DNA sequence: TGTGCCAGCAGCTTAGCTCCCCTAGCGGGAGGCGCAGATACGCAGTATTTT. This sequence encodes CASSLAPLAGGADTQYF.

This clonotype was counted only a few times. The chain joins TRBV5-6 to TRBJ2-1, with 8 bases lining up with TRBD2. The CDR3 consists of 14 residues. With 1 base clipped from V and 7 bases from J, the junction kept 4 bases outside the gene matches. The germline V gene has CDR1 SGHDT and CDR2 YYEEEE. The CDR3 sequence: CASSLRGGINEQFF. Written as DNA, the CDR3 is TGTGCCAGCAGCTTGCGGGGGGGCATAAATGAGCAGTTCTTC.

The chain uses TRBV6-2 or TRBV6-3 and TRBJ2-1; D uncertain. Germline V lookup: CDR1 MNHEY, CDR2 SVGEGT. CDR3 length equals 13 residues. V dropped 5 bases and J dropped 4 bases, with 9 bases sitting between them. CDR3 protein: CASSPDAYNEQFF. DNA for the CDR3: TGTGCCAGCAGTCCGGACGCTTACAATGAGCAGTTCTTC.

V usage is TRBV27 and J usage is TRBJ2-1; TRBD2 matches at 7 bases. Trimming cost V 6 bases and J 1 base; bases outside gene matches: 6. CDR1 is MNHEY and CDR2 is SMNVEV in the germline V gene (reference sequence). The CDR3 sequence is 15 residues long. Here the CDR3 DNA reads TGTGCCAGCAGCGTTCTAGCGGATTCCTACAATGAGCAGTTCTTC. Its translation: CASSVLADSYNEQFF.

This clonotype has just a few counts. The V and J genes are TRBV6-1 and TRBJ1-2, with D unresolved. The germline CDR1 and CDR2 sequences are MNHNS and SASEGT. This CDR3 spans 14 amino acids. Trimming removed 8 bases at V and 0 bases at J, with 13 bases between. The CDR3 region is CASGRTYANYGYTF. In DNA, the CDR3 is TGTGCCAGCGGGCGCACATATGCTAACTATGGCTACACCTTC.